The entry that follows covers one T cell receptor beta chain sequence. The CDR3 is 16 residues long. Germline CDR1 LGHDT, CDR2 YNNKEL (reference sequence). TCRdb reworked the 5' RACE reads into one entry per CDR3 protein, no DNA. The sample data list 550,000 or so distinct CDR3 sequences. These data belong to a study of T cells expressing NK-cell markers. The TCR was taken from a man aged 18 to 30 in good health. Material: blood T cells: a sorted CD56 or NKG2C T cell subset, CD4+ or CD8+ T cells, or bulk PBMC T cells (not recorded which). This chain joins TRBV3-1 and TRBJ1-6; the D call from TCRdb, TRBD1, cannot be confirmed without DNA. This CDR3 is CASSTGSVDYNSPLHF.